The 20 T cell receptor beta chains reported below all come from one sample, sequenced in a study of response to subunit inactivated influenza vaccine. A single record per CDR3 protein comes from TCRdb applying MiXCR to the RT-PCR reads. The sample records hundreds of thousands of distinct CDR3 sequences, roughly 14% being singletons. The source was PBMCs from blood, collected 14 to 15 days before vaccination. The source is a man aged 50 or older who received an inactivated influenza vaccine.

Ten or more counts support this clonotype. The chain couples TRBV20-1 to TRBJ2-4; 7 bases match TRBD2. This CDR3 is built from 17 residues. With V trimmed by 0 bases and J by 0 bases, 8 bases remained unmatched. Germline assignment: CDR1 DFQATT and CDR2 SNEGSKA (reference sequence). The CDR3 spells CSARDNLAALAKNIQYF. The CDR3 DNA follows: TGCAGTGCTAGAGATAATCTAGCGGCTCTAGCCAAAAACATTCAGTACTTC.

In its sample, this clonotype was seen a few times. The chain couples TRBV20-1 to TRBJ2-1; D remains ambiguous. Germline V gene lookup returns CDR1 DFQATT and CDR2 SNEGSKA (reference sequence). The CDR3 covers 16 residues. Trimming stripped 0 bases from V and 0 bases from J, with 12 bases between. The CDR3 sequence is CSARDFGRFSYNEQFF. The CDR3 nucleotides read TGCAGTGCTAGAGATTTCGGCCGATTCTCCTACAATGAGCAGTTCTTC.

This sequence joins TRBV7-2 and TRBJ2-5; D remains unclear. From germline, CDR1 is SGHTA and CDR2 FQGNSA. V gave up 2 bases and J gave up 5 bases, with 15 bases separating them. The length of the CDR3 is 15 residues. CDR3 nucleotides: TGTGCCAGCAGCTTAACATCGGATCATGGGGAGACCCAGTACTTC. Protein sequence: CASSLTSDHGETQYF. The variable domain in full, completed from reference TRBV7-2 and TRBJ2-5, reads GAGVSQSPSNKVTEKGKDVELRCDPISGHTALYWYRQSLGQGLEFLIYFQGNSAPDKSGLPSDRFSAERTGGSVSTLTIQRTQQEDSAVYLCASSLTSDHGETQYFGPGTRLLVL.

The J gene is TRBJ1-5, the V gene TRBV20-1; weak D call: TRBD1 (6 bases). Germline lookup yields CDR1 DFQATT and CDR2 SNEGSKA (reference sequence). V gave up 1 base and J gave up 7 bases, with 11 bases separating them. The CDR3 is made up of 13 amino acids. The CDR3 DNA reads TGCAGTGCTAGAGCCGGGACAAGCCAGCCCCAGCATTTT. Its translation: CSARAGTSQPQHF.

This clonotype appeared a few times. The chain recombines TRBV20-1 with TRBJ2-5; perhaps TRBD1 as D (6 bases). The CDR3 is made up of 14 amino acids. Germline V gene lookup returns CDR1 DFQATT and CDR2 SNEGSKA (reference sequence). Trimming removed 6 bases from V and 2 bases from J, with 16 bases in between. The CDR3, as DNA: TGCAGTGCCCTAGAAGGGACAAAGCAAGAGACCCAGTACTTC. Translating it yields CSALEGTKQETQYF.

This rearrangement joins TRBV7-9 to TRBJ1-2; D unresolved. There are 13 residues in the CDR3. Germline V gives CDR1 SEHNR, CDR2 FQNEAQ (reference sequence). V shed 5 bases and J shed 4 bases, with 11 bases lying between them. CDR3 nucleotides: TGTGCCAGCAGCCTCGCTGAAATCTATGGCTACACCTTC. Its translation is CASSLAEIYGYTF.

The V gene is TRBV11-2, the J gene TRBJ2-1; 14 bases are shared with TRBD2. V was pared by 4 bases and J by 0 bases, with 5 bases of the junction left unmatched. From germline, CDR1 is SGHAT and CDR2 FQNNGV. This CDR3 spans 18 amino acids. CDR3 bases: TGTGCCAGCAGCTCTCGACTAGCGGGGGGGAGCTCCTACAATGAGCAGTTCTTC. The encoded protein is CASSSRLAGGSSYNEQFF.

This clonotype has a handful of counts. The CDR3 region is CSAWEGQPQETQYF. CDR3 DNA: TGCAGTGCCTGGGAGGGACAGCCTCAAGAGACCCAGTACTTC. The chain is built from TRBV20-1 and TRBJ2-5; D tentatively fits TRBD1 or TRBD2 (7 bases each). Germline V gene data show CDR1 as DFQATT and CDR2 as SNEGSKA (reference sequence). The CDR3 is made up of 14 amino acids. Trimming shortened V by 6 bases and J by 2 bases, and 16 bases separated the two germline ends.

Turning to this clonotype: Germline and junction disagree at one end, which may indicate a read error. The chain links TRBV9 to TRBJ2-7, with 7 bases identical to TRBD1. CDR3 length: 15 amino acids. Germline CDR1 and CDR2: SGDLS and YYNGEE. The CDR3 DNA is TGTGCCAGCAGCGTAGGGGTAGGGGGCATATACGAGCAGTGCTTC. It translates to CASSVGVGGIYEQCF. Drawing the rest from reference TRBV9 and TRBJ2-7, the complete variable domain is DSGVTQTPKHLITATGQRVTLRCSPRSGDLSVYWYQQSLDQGLQFLIQYYNGEERAKGNILERFSAQQFPDLHSELNLSSLELGDSALYFCASSVGVGGIYEQCFGPGTRLTVT.

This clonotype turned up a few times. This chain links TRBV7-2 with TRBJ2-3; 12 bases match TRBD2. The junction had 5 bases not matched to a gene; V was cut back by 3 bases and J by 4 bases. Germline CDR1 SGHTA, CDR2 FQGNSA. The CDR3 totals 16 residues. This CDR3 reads CASSLASGGASDTQYF. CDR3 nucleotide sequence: TGTGCCAGCAGCTTGGCTAGCGGGGGGGCATCAGATACGCAGTATTTT.

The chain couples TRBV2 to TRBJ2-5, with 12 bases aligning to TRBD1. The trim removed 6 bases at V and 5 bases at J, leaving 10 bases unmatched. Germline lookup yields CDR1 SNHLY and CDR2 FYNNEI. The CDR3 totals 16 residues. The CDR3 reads CASSPHPGQGAETQYF. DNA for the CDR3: TGTGCCAGCAGCCCGCACCCGGGACAGGGGGCGGAGACCCAGTACTTC.

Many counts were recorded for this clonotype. CDR3: CAISEQLVTDTQYF. CDR3 bases: TGTGCCATCAGTGAACAACTAGTGACAGATACGCAGTATTTT. This chain connects TRBV10-3 to TRBJ2-3; tentative D call: TRBD2 (5 bases). Germline V gene data show CDR1 as ENHRY and CDR2 as SYGVKD. The ends were cut back, 3 bases at V and 3 bases at J, with 10 bases in the middle. The CDR3 runs to 14 residues.

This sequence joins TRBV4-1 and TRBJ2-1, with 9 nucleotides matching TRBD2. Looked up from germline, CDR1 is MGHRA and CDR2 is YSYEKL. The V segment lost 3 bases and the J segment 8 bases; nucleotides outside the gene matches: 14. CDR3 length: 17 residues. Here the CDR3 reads CASSHRIAGARRDEQFF. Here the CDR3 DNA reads TGCGCCAGCAGCCATCGAATAGCGGGGGCCCGGAGGGATGAGCAGTTCTTC.

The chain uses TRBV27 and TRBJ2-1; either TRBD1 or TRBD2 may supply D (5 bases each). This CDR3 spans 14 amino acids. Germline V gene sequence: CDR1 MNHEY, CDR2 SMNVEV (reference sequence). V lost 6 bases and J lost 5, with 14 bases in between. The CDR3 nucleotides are TGTGCCAGCAGCGGTGGGAGACAGAACAATGAGCAGTTCTTC. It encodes CASSGGRQNNEQFF.

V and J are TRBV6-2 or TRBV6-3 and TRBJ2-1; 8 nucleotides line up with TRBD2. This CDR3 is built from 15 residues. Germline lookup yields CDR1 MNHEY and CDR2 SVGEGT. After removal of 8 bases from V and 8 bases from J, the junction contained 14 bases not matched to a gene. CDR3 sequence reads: CASGNPGLGTDEQFF. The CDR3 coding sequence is TGTGCCAGCGGTAATCCGGGACTAGGGACGGATGAGCAGTTCTTC.

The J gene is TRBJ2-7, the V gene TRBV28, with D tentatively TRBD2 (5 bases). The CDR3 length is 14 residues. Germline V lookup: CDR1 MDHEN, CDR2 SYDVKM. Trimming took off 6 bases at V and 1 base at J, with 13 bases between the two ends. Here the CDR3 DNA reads TGTGCCAGCAGACTTACCCCGGGGTCCTACGAGCAGTACTTC. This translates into CASRLTPGSYEQYF. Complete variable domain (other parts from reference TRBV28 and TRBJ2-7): DVKVTQSSRYLVKRTGEKVFLECVQDMDHENMFWYRQDPGLGLRLIYFSYDVKMKEKGDIPEGYSVSREKKERFSLILESASTNQTSMYLCASRLTPGSYEQYFGPGTRLTVT.

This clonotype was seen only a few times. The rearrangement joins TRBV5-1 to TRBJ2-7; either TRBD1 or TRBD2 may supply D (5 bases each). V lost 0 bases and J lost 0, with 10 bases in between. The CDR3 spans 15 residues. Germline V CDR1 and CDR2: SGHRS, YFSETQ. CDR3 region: CASSLGGSTSYEQYF. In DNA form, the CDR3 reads TGCGCCAGCAGCTTGGGGGGGAGCACCTCCTACGAGCAGTACTTC.

CDR3 residues: CASRGLGGPTDTQYF. The CDR3 DNA reads TGTGCCAGCAGGGGGCTTGGGGGGCCCACAGATACGCAGTATTTT. The V and J genes are TRBV7-2 and TRBJ2-3, with D tentatively TRBD1 or TRBD2 (6 bases each). The CDR3 extends over 15 amino acids. CDR1 and CDR2 from the germline V gene are SGHTA and FQGNSA. Trimming cost V 6 bases and J 2 bases, with 15 bases left between them.

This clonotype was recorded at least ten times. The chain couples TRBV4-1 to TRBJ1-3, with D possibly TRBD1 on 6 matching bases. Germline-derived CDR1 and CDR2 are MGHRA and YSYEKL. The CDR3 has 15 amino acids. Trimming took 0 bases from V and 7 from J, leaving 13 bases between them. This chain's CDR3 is CASSQERGTRNTIYF. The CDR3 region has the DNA TGCGCCAGCAGCCAAGAGAGGGGGACCCGGAACACCATATATTTT.

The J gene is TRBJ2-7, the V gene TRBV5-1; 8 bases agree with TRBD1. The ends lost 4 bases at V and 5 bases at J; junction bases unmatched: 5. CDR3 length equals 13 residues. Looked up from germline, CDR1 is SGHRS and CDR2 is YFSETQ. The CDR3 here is CASSGQGFDEQYF. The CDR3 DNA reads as TGCGCCAGCAGCGGACAGGGCTTCGACGAGCAGTACTTC.